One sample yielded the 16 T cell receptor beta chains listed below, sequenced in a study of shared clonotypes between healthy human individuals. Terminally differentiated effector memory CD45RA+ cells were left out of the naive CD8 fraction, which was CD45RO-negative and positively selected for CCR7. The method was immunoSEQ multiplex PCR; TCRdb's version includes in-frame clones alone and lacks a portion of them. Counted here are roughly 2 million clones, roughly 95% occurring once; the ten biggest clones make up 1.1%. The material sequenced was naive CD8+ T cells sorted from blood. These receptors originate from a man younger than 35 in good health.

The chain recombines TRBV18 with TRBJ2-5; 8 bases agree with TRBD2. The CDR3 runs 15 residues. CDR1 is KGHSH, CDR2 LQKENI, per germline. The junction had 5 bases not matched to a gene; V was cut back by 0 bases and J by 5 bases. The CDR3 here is CASSPPMTGGETQYF. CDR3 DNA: TGTGCCAGCTCACCACCTATGACGGGAGGGGAGACCCAGTACTTC.

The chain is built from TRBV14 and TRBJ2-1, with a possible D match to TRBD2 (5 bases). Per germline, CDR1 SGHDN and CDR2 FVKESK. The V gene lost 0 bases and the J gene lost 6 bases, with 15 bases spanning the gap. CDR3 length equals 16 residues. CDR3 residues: CASSQDGGRAFNEQFF. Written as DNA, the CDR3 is TGTGCCAGCAGCCAAGATGGAGGACGGGCCTTCAATGAGCAGTTCTTC.

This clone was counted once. The chain's CDR3 is CASSERGNDDRGWGNSPLHF. In DNA, the CDR3 is TGTGCCAGCAGTGAACGCGGAAACGATGACAGGGGCTGGGGTAATTCACCCCTCCACTTT. The chain links TRBV6-1 to TRBJ1-6; 8 positions match TRBD1. This CDR3 has 20 residues. V lost 2 bases, J lost 6 bases, and 18 bases stayed unmatched. The V gene's germline CDR1 is MNHNS and CDR2 SASEGT.

The CDR3 DNA follows: TGTGCCAGCAGCGTTTACCGGGAGACAGATACGCAGTATTTT. This codes for CASSVYRETDTQYF. The V gene is TRBV9, the J gene TRBJ2-3; D perhaps matches TRBD2 (6 bases). Trimming removed 2 bases at V and 3 bases at J, with 10 bases between. The CDR3 covers 14 residues. CDR1 is SGDLS and CDR2 is YYNGEE in the germline V gene.

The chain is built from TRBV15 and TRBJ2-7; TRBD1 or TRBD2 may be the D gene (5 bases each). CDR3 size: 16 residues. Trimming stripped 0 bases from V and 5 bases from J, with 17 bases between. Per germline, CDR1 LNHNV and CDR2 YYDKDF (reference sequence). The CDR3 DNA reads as TGTGCCACCAGCAGAGATTTTTCGGGGCCCCCGGACGAGCAGTACTTC. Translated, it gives CATSRDFSGPPDEQYF.

The CDR3 DNA reads TGTGCCAGCAGCTATGGTCCCACGGGCTACAATGAGCAGTTCTTC. Its translation is CASSYGPTGYNEQFF. The V call is TRBV5-8, the J call TRBJ2-1; D is uncertain. The CDR3 covers 15 residues. Deletions cut 3 bases from V and 3 bases from J, with 13 bases between. From germline, CDR1 is SGHTS and CDR2 YDEGEE.

CDR3 in amino acids: CASSGGQGSHEQYF. The CDR3 DNA reads as TGTGCCAGCAGTGGGGGACAGGGGTCCCACGAGCAGTACTTC. V gene TRBV27 combines with J gene TRBJ2-7; TRBD1 agrees at 10 bases. The CDR3 has 14 amino acids. J lost 5 bases, V lost 5 bases, and 6 bases had no gene match. Looked up from germline, CDR1 is MNHEY and CDR2 is SMNVEV (reference sequence).

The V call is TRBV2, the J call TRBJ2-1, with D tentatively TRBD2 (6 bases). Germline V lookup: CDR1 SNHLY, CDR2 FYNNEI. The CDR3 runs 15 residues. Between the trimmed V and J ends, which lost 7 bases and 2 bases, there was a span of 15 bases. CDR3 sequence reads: CASNSGSTPYNEQFF. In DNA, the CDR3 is TGTGCCAGCAATAGCGGAAGTACCCCCTACAATGAGCAGTTCTTC.

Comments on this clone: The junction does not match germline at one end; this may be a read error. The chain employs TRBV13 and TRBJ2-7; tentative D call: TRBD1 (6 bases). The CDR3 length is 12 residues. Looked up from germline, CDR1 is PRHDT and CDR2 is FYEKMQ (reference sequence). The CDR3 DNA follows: TGTGCCAGCAGCCTAGGGGGTCGGGAGCAGTACTTC. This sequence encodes CASSLGGREQYF.

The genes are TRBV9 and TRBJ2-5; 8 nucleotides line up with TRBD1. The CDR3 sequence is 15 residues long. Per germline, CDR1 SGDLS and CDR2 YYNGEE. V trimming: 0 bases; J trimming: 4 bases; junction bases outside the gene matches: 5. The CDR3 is CASSVETGVGETQYF. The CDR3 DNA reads TGTGCCAGCAGCGTAGAGACAGGGGTTGGAGAGACCCAGTACTTC.

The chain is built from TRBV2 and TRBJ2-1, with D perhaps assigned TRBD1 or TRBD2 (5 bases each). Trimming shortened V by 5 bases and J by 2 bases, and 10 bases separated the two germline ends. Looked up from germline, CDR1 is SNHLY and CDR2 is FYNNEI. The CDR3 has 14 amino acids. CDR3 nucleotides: TGTGCCAGCAGTATGAGGGGAACCTACAATGAGCAGTTCTTC. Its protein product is CASSMRGTYNEQFF.

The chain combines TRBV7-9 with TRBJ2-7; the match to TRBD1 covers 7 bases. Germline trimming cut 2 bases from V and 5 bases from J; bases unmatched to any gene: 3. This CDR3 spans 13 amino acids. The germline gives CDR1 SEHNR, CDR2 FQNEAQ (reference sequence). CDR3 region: CASSLLTGDEQYF. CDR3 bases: TGTGCCAGCAGCTTACTAACAGGGGACGAGCAGTACTTC.

CDR3 sequence reads: CASSSIGNSYEQYF. CDR3 in DNA: TGTGCCAGCAGTTCTATCGGTAACAGCTACGAGCAGTACTTC. The V and J genes are TRBV27 and TRBJ2-7; no definite D call. The germline V gene encodes CDR1 MNHEY and CDR2 SMNVEV (reference sequence). CDR3 length equals 14 residues. Trimming took 4 bases from V and 3 from J, leaving 13 bases between them.

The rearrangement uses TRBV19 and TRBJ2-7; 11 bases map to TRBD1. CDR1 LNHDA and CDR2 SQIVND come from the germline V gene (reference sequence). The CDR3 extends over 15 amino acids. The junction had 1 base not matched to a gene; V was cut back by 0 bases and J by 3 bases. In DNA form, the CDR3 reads TGTGCCAGTAGTATAGAGGGACAGGGGGGCTACGAGCAGTACTTC. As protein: CASSIEGQGGYEQYF. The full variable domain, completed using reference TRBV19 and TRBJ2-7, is DGGITQSPKYLFRKEGQNVTLSCEQNLNHDAMYWYRQDPGQGLRLIYYSQIVNDFQKGDIAEGYSVSREKKESFPLTVTSAQKNPTAFYLCASSIEGQGGYEQYFGPGTRLTVT.

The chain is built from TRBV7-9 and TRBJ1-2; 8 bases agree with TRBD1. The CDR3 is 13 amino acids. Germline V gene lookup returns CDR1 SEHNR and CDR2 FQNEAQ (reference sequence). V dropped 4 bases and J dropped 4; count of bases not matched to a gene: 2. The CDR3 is CASSSDRGYGYTF. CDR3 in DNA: TGTGCCAGCAGCTCTGACAGGGGCTATGGCTACACCTTC.

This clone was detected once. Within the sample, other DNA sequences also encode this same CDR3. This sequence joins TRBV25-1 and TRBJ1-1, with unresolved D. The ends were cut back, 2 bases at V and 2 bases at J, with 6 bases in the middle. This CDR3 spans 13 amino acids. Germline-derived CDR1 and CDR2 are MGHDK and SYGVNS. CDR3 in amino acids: CASSEVGNTEAFF. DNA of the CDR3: TGTGCCAGCAGTGAAGTAGGTAACACTGAAGCTTTCTTT.